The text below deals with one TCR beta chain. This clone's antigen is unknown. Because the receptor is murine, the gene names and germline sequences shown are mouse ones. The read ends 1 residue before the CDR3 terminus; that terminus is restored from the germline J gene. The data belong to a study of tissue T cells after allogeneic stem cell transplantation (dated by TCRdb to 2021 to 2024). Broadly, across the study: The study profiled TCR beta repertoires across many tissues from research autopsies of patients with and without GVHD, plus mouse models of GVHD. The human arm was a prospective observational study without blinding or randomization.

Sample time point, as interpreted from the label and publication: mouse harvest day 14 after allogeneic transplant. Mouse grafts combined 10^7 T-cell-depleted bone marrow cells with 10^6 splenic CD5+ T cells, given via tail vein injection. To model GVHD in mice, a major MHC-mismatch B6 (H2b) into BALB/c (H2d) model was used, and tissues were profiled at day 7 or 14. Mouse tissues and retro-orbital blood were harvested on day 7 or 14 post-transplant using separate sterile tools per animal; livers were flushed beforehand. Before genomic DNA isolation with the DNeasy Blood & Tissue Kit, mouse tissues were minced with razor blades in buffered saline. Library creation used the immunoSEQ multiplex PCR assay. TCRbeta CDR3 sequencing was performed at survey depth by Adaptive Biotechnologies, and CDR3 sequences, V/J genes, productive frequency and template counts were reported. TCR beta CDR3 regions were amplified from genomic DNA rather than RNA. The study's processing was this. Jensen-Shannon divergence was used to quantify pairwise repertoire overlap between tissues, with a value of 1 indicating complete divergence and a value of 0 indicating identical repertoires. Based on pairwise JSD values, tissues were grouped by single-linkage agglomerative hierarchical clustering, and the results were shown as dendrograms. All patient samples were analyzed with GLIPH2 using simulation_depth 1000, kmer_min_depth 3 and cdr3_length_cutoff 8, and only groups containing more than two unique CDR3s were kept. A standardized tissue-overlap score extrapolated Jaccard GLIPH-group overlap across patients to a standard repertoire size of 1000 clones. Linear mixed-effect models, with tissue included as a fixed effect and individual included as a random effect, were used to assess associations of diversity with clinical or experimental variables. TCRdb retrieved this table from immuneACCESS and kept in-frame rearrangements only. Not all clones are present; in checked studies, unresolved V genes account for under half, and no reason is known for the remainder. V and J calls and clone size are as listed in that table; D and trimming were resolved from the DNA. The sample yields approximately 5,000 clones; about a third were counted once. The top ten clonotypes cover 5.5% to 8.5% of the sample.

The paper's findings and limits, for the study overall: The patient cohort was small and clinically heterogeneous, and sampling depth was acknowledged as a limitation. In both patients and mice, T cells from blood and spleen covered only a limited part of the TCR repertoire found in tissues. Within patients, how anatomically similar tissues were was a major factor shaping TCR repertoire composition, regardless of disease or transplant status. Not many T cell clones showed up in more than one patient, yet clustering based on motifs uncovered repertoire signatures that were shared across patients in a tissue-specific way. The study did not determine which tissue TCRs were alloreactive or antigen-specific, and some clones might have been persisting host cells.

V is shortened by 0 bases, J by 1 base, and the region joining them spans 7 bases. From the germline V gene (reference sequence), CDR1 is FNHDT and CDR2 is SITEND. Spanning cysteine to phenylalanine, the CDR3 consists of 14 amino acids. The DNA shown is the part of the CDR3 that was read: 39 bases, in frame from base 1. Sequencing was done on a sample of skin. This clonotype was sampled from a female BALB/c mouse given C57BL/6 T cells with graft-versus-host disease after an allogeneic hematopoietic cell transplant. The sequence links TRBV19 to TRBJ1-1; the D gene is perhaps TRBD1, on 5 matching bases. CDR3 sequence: CASSIGQGNTEVFF. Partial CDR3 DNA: TGTGCCAGCAGTATAGGGCAGGGAAACACAGAAGTCTTC. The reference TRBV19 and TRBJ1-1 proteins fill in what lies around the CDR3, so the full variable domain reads GGIITQTPKFLIGQEGQKLTLKCQQNFNHDTMYWYRQDSGKGLRLIYYSITENDLQKGDLSEGYDASREKKSSFSLTVTSAQKNEMAVFLCASSIGQGNTEVFFGKGTRLTVV.